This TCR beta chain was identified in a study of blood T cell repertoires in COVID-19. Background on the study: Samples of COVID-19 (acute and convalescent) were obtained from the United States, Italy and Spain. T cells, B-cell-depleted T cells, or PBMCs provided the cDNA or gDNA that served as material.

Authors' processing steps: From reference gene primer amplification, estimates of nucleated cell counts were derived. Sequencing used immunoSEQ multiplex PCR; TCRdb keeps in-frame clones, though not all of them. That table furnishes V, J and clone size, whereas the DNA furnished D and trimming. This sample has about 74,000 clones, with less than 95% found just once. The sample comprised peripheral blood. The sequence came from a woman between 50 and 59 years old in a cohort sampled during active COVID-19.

DNA for the CDR3: TGTGCCTGGTCGACAGGGAGCTATGGCTACACCTTC. Translating it yields CAWSTGSYGYTF. J is TRBJ1-2 and V is TRBV30, with 7 bases aligning to TRBD1. V shed 5 bases, J shed 4 bases, and the junction held 4 bases outside the gene matches. CDR3 size: 12 residues. Looked up from germline, CDR1 is GTSNPN and CDR2 is SVGIG (reference sequence). The full variable domain, with the rest looked up from reference TRBV30 and TRBJ1-2, is SQTIHQWPATLVQPVGSPLSLECTVEGTSNPNLYWYRQAAGRGLQLLFYSVGIGQISSEVPQNLSASRPQDRQFILSSKKLLLSDSGFYLCAWSTGSYGYTFGSGTRLTVV.